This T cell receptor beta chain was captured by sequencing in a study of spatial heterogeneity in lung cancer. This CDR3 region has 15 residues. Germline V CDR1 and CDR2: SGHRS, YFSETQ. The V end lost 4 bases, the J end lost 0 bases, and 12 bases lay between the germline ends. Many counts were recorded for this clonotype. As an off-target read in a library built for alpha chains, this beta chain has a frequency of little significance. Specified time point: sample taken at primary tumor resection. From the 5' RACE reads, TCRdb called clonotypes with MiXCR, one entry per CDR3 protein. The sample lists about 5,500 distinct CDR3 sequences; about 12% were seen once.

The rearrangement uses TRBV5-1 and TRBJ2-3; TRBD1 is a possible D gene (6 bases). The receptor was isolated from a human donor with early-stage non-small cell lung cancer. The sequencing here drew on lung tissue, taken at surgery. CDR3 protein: CASSPQGHSTDTQYF. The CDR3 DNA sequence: TGCGCCAGCAGCCCACAGGGCCATAGCACAGATACGCAGTATTTT. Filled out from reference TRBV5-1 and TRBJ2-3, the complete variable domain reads KAGVTQTPRYLIKTRGQQVTLSCSPISGHRSVSWYQQTPGQGLQFLFEYFSETQRNKGNFPGRFSGRQFSNSRSEMNVSTLELGDSALYLCASSPQGHSTDTQYFGPGTRLTVL.